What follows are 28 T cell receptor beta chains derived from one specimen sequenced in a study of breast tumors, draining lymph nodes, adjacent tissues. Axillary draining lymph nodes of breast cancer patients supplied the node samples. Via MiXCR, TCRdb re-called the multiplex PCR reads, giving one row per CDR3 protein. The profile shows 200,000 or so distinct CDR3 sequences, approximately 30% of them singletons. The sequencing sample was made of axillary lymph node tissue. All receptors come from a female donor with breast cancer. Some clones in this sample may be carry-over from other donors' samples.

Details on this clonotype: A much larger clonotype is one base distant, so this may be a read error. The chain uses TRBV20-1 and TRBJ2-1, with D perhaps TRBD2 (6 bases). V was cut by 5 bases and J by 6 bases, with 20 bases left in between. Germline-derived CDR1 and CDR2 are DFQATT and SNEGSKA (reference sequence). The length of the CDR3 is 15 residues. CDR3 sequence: CSAPGLPVGPNEQFF. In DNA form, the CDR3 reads TGCAGTGCTCCGGGACTCCCGGTGGGTCCCAATGAGCAGTTCTTC.

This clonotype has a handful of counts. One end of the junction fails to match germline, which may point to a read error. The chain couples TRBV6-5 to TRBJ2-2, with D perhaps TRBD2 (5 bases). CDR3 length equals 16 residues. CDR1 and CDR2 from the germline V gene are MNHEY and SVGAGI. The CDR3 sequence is CASSHSTGSLTGELFF. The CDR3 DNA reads TGTGCCAGCAGTCACTCGACGGGGTCCCTCACCGGGGAGCTGTTTTTT.

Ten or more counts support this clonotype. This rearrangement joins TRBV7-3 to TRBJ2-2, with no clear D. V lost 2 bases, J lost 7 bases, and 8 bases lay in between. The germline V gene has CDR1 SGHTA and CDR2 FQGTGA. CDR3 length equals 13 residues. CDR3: CASSLPPRGELFF. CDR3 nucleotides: TGTGCCAGCAGCTTACCACCACGCGGGGAGCTGTTTTTT.

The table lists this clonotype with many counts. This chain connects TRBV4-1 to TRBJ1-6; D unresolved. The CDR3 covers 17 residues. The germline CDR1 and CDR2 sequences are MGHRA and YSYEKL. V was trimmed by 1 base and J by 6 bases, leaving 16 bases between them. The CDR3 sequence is CASSQARDLGVNSPLHF. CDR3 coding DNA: TGCGCCAGCAGCCAAGCTAGGGATCTCGGCGTTAATTCACCCCTCCACTTT.

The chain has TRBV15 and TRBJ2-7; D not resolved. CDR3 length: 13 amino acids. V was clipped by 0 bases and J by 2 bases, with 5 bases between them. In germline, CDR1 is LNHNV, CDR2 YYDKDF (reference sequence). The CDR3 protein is CATSRDEAYEQYF. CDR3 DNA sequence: TGTGCCACCAGCAGAGACGAGGCCTACGAGCAGTACTTC.

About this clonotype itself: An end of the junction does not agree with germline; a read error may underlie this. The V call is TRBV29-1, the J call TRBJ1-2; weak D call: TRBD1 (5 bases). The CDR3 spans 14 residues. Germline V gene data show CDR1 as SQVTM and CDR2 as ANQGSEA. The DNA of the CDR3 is TGCAGCGTTTCCACAGGCTCAATACTCTATGGTTACACCTTC. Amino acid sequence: CSVSTGSILYGYTF.

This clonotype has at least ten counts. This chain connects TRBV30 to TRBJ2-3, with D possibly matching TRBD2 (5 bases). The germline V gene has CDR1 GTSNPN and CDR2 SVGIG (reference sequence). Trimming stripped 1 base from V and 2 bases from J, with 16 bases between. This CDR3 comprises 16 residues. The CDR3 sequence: CAWSALGAGDTDTQYF. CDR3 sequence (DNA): TGTGCCTGGAGTGCCCTGGGAGCCGGAGACACAGATACGCAGTATTTT.

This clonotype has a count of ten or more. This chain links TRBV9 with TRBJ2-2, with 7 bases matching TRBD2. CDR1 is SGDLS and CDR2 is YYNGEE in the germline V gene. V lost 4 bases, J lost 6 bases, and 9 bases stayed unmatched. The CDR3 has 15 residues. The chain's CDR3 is CASSPFLAGAGELFF. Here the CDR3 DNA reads TGTGCCAGCAGCCCTTTTCTGGCGGGAGCCGGGGAGCTGTTTTTT.

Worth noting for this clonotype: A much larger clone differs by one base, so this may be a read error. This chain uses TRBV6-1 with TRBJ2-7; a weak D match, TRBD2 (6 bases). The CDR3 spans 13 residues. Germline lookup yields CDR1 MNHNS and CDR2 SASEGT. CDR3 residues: CASTEREVYEQYF. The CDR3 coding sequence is TGTGCCAGCACTGAAAGGGAGGTCTACGAGCAGTACTTC.

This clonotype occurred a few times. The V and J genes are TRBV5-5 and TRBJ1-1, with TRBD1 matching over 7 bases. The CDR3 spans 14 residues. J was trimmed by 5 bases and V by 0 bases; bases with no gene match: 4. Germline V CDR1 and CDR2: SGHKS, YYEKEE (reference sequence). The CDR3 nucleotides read TGTGCCAGCAGCTTGGGGGGGACAGTGACTGAAGCTTTCTTT. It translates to CASSLGGTVTEAFF.

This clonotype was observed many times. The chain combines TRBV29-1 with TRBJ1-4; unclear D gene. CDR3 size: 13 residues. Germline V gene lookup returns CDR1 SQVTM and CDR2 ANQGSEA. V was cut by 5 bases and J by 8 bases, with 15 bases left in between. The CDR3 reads CSVRLAPWEKLFF. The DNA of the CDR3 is TGCAGCGTTCGCTTAGCCCCTTGGGAAAAACTGTTTTTT. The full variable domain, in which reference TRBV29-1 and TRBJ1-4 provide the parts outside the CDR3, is SAVISQKPSRDICQRGTSLTIQCQVDSQVTMMFWYRQQPGQSLTLIATANQGSEATYESGFVIDKFPISRPNLTFSTLTVSNMSPEDSSIYLCSVRLAPWEKLFFGSGTQLSVL.

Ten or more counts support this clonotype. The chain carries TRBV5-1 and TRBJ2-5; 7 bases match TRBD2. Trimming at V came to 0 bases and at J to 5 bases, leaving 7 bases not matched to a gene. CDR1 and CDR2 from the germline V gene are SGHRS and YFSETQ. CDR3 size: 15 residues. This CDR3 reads CASSLDGGSGETQYF. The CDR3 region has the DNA TGCGCCAGCAGCTTGGATGGCGGGAGCGGTGAGACCCAGTACTTC.

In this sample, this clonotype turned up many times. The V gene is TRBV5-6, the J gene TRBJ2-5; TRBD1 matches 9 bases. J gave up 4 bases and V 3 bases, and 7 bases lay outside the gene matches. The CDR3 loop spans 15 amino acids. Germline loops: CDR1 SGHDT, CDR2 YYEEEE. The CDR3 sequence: CASSSGTGRGETQYF. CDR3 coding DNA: TGTGCCAGCAGCTCTGGGACAGGGAGAGGAGAGACCCAGTACTTC.

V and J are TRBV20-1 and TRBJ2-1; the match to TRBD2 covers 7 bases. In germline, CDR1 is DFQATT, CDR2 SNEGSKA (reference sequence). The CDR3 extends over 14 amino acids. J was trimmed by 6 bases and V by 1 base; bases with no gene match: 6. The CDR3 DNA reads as TGCAGTGCTAGAGCCGGACTAGGGCGCAATGAGCAGTTCTTC. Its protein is CSARAGLGRNEQFF.

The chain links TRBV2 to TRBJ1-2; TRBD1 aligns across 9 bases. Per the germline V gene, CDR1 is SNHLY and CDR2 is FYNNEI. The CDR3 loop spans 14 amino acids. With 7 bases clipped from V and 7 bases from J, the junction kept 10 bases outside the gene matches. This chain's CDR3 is CASNPQTGGGGYTF. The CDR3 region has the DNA TGTGCCAGCAACCCTCAGACAGGGGGAGGTGGCTACACCTTC.

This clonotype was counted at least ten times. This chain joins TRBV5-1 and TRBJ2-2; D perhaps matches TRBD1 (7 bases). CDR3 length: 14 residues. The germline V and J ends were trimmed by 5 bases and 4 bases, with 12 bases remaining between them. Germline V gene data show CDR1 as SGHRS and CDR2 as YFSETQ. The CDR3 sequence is CASSSQGGTGELFF. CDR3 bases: TGCGCCAGCAGTAGCCAGGGGGGCACCGGGGAGCTGTTTTTT.

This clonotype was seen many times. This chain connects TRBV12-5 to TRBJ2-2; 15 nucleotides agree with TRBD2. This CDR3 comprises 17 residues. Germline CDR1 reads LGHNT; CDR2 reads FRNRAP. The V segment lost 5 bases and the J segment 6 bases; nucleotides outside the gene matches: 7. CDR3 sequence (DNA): TGTGCTAGTGGTCCCGGACTAGCGGGGGGGTCAGCCGGGGAGCTGTTTTTT. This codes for CASGPGLAGGSAGELFF.

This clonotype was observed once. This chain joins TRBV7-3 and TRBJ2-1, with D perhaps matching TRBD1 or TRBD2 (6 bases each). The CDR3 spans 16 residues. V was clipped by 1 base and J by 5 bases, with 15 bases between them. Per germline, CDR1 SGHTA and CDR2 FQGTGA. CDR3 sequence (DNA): TGTGCCAGCAGCTTAAAGGAGGGAAGGGGGAACAATGAGCAGTTCTTC. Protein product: CASSLKEGRGNNEQFF.

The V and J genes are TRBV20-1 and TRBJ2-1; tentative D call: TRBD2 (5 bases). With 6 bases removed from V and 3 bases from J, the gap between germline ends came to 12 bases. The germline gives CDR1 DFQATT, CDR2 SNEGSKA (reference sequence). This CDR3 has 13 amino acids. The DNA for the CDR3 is TGCAGTGCGGCCGGGGTATACTACAATGAGCAGTTCTTC. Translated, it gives CSAAGVYYNEQFF.

CDR3 DNA sequence: TGTGCCAGCAGTCCCGGACAGGGGTGGACTGAAGCTTTCTTT. This sequence encodes CASSPGQGWTEAFF. The V call is TRBV3-1, the J call TRBJ1-1; 9 bases fit TRBD1. J was trimmed by 5 bases and V by 6 bases; bases with no gene match: 7. The CDR3 runs to 14 residues. Germline CDR1 LGHDT, CDR2 YNNKEL (reference sequence).

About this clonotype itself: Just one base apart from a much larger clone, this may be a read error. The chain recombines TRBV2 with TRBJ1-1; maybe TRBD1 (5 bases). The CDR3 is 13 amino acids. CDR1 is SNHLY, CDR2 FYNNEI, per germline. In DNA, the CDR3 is TGTGCCAGCAGTGGGCGGGGGAACACTGAAGCTTCCTTT. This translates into CASSGRGNTEASF.

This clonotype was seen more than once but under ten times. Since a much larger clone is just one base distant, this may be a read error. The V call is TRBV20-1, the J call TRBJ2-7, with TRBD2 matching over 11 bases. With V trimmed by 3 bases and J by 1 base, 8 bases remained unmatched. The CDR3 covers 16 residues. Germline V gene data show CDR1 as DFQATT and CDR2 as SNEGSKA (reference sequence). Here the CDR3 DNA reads TGCAGTGCTAGGGGGGCTAGCGGGGGGTCGTCCTACGAGCAGTACTTC. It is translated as CSARGASGGSSYEQYF.

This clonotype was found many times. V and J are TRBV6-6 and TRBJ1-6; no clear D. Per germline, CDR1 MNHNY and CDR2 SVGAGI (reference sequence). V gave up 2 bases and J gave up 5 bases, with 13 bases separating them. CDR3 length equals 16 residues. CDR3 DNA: TGTGCCAGCAGTTACCTTGCCGTCGGGGATAATTCACCCCTCCACTTT. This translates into CASSYLAVGDNSPLHF.

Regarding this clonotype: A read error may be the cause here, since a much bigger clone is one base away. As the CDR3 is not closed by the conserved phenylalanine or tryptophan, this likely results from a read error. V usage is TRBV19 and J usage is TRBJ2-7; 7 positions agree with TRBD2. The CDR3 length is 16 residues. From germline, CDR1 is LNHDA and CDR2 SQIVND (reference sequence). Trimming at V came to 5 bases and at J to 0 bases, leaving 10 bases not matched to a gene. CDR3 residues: CASSPRGGRASYEQYS. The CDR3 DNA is TGTGCCAGTAGTCCCCGAGGTGGGAGGGCCTCCTACGAGCAGTACTCC.

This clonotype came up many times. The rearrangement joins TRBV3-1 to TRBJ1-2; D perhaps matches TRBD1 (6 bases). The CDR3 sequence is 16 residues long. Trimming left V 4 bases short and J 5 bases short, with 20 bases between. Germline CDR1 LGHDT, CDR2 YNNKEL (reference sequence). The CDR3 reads CASSPPGTRLGYGYTF. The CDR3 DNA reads TGTGCCAGCAGCCCCCCCGGGACAAGGCTTGGATATGGCTACACCTTC. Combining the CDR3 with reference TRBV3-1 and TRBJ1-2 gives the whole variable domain DTAVSQTPKYLVTQMGNDKSIKCEQNLGHDTMYWYKQDSKKFLKIMFSYNNKELIINETVPNRFSPKSPDKAHLNLHINSLELGDSAVYFCASSPPGTRLGYGYTFGSGTRLTVV.

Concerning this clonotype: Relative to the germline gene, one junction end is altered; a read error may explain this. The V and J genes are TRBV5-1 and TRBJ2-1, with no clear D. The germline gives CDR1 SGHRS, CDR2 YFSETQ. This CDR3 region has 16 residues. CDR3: CACSSIRAASYNEQFF. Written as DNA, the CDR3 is TGTGCCTGCAGCTCCATCCGGGCGGCATCCTACAATGAGCAGTTCTTC.

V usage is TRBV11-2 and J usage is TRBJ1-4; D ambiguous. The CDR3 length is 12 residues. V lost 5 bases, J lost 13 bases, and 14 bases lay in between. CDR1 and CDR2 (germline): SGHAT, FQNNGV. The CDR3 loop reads CASSPYMVTLFF. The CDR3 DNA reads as TGTGCCAGCAGCCCGTATATGGTAACACTGTTTTTT.

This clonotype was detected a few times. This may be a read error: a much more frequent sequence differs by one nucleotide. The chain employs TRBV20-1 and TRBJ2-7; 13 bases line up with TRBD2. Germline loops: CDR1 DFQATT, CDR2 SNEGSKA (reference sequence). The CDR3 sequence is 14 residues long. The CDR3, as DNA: TGCAGTGCGAGGACTAGCGGGAGTTCCTCCGAGCAGTACTTC. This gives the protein CSARTSGSSSEQYF.